A selection of T cell receptor beta chains follows, all from one sample in a study of cytomegalovirus exposure and HLA in healthy donors. Sequenced by immunoSEQ multiplex PCR; TCRdb stores in-frame clones only, minus some. The sample shows 150,000 to 200,000 clones, approximately 87% of them seen only once. Source material: PBMCs. The receptor source for this set is a woman aged 30 to 39 in good health and CMV-seronegative. Each CDR3 is given with its conserved first and last residue. The D gene is left open where the match is weak. Not every row has a clone size; where given, it reads once, few, many or a size class.

D gene,clone size,V gene,J gene,CDR3 protein,CDR3 DNA
TRBD1,-,TRBV28,TRBJ1-2,CASRYRDRDGYTF,TGTGCCAGCAGGTACCGGGACAGGGATGGCTACACCTTC
-,-,TRBV6-1,TRBJ2-1,CASSATPGPLGFF,TGTGCCAGCAGCGCCACCCCCGGCCCCCTCGGGTTCTTC
-,-,TRBV25-1,TRBJ1-1,CASSEGPRGGTEAFF,TGTGCCAGCAGTGAAGGGCCCAGGGGAGGTACTGAAGCTTTCTTT
-,once,TRBV15,TRBJ2-7,CATSREQFGGLREQYF,TGTGCCACCAGCAGAGAACAGTTTGGGGGATTGAGGGAGCAGTACTTC
-,few,TRBV7-3,TRBJ2-1,CASSLTPGPSPQFF,TGTGCCAGCAGCTTAACCCCGGGCCCTAGTCCCCAGTTCTTC
-,-,TRBV4-3,TRBJ1-5,CASSQALGDQPQHF,TGCGCCAGCAGCCAAGCCCTGGGGGATCAGCCCCAGCATTTT
-,-,TRBV4-1,TRBJ1-4,CASSQVRLTNEKLFF,TGCGCCAGCAGCCAAGTTCGGTTAACTAATGAAAAACTGTTTTTT
TRBD2,-,TRBV9,TRBJ2-7,CASSPGPPSGPAEQYF,TGTGCCAGCAGCCCCGGCCCGCCTAGCGGCCCCGCGGAGCAGTACTTC
-,-,TRBV25-1,TRBJ2-5,CASSDFFAGARLGTQYF,TGTGCCAGCAGTGACTTTTTTGCAGGGGCACGACTTGGGACCCAGTACTTC
-,-,TRBV6-5,TRBJ2-3,CASSYRTEVVTDTQYF,TGTGCCAGCAGTTACAGGACGGAGGTGGTCACAGATACGCAGTATTTT
-,-,TRBV27,TRBJ2-3,CASSKTTRSPEDTQYF,TGTGCCAGCAGTAAAACAACTAGGAGCCCGGAGGATACGCAGTATTTT
-,-,TRBV7-2,TRBJ1-1,CASTKWGPANTEAFF,TGTGCCAGCACCAAATGGGGACCCGCGAACACTGAAGCTTTCTTT
-,once,TRBV12-5,TRBJ2-3,CASGVVDTQYF,TGTGCTAGTGGTGTTGTGGATACGCAGTATTTT
-,-,TRBV4-3,TRBJ1-2,CASSQDALRGKDGYTF,TGCGCCAGCAGCCAAGATGCACTTCGGGGCAAAGATGGCTACACCTTC
-,once,TRBV6-5,TRBJ1-5,CASSKGPRSNQPQHF,TGTGCCAGCAGTAAGGGGCCCAGATCTAATCAGCCCCAGCATTTT
-,-,TRBV4-1,TRBJ1-4,CASSQDPEGLAANEKLFF,TGCGCCAGCAGCCAAGACCCAGAAGGGCTAGCAGCTAATGAAAAACTGTTTTTT
TRBD1,-,TRBV27,TRBJ1-5,CASSPTSDRVRNQPQHF,TGTGCCAGCAGTCCGACGTCCGACAGGGTTCGCAATCAGCCCCAGCATTTT
TRBD1,-,TRBV7-9,TRBJ1-1,CASSARQGRVTEAFF,TGTGCCAGCAGCGCCCGACAGGGTAGGGTCACTGAAGCTTTCTTT
TRBD1,once,TRBV9,TRBJ1-6,CASGDRYNSPLHF,TGTGCCAGCGGGGACAGATATAATTCACCCCTCCACTTT
TRBD1,few,TRBV6-1,TRBJ2-5,CASSRTGKETQYF,TGTGCCAGCAGTAGGACAGGGAAAGAGACCCAGTACTTC
TRBD2,-,TRBV2,TRBJ2-7,CASSLNSGGSYEQYF,TGTGCCAGCAGCCTAAATAGCGGGGGCTCCTACGAGCAGTACTTC
-,many,TRBV11-3,TRBJ1-1,CAKEGEEDTEAFF,TGTGCCAAAGAGGGGGAAGAGGACACTGAAGCTTTCTTT
-,-,TRBV6-5,TRBJ1-1,CASSHSRDRHTEAFF,TGTGCCAGCAGCCACAGCCGAGACAGGCACACTGAAGCTTTCTTT
-,-,TRBV4-1,TRBJ1-3,CASSQQEISGNTIYF,TGCGCCAGCAGCCAACAGGAAATCTCTGGAAACACCATATATTTT
TRBD1,-,TRBV10-3,TRBJ1-1,CAISAQGAVNTEAFF,TGTGCCATCAGTGCACAGGGGGCCGTGAACACTGAAGCTTTCTTT
-,-,TRBV27,TRBJ1-5,CASSLRPSNQPQHF,TGTGCCAGCAGTTTAAGACCGAGCAATCAGCCCCAGCATTTT
TRBD1,-,TRBV7-3,TRBJ2-3,CASSGQGDTQYF,TGTGCCAGCAGCGGACAGGGGGATACGCAGTATTTT
-,-,TRBV9,TRBJ2-7,CASSVESRAYEQYF,TGTGCCAGCAGCGTAGAGTCCCGGGCCTACGAGCAGTACTTC
TRBD1,-,TRBV2,TRBJ1-4,CASHRGTNEKLFF,TGTGCCAGCCACAGGGGCACTAATGAAAAACTGTTTTTT
-,-,TRBV7-2,TRBJ2-7,CASSLEGLNYEQYF,TGTGCCAGCAGCCTGGAGGGACTCAATTACGAGCAGTACTTC
-,-,TRBV28,TRBJ2-1,CASSLGAAVRSSYNEQFF,TGTGCCAGCAGTTTAGGGGCGGCGGTCCGCAGCTCCTACAATGAGCAGTTCTTC
-,-,TRBV4-3,TRBJ1-4,CASSQDGGSRGEKLFF,TGCGCCAGCAGCCAAGATGGGGGATCAAGGGGCGAAAAACTGTTTTTT
-,-,TRBV4-3,TRBJ2-2,CASSQAYTGELFF,TGCGCCAGCAGCCAAGCTTACACCGGGGAGCTGTTTTTT
-,-,TRBV30,TRBJ1-1,CAWSDGGGEAFF,TGTGCCTGGAGTGACGGGGGAGGAGAAGCTTTCTTT
-,-,TRBV29-1,TRBJ2-6,CSVVETELSGANVLTF,TGCAGCGTTGTTGAGACAGAGTTATCTGGGGCCAACGTCCTGACTTTC
TRBD1,-,TRBV30,TRBJ1-4,CAWSTGTGLEKLFF,TGTGCCTGGAGTACCGGGACAGGGTTAGAAAAACTGTTTTTT
TRBD1,few,TRBV4-1,TRBJ1-6,CASSQDPKLRGPPGTLHF,TGCGCCAGCAGCCAAGACCCCAAGCTCAGGGGGCCCCCAGGAACCCTCCACTTT
-,-,TRBV11-1,TRBJ2-1,CASSSRIKIGNEQFF,TGTGCCAGCAGCTCTCGGATAAAAATCGGCAATGAGCAGTTCTTC
-,-,TRBV5-4,TRBJ2-7,CASSLVGGYLEQYF,TGTGCCAGCAGCTTAGTAGGGGGATATCTCGAGCAGTACTTC
-,-,TRBV20-1,TRBJ2-7,CSATGTFGQYF,TGCAGTGCCACAGGGACGTTCGGGCAGTACTTC
-,few,TRBV7-8,TRBJ2-7,CASSLTVTPYEQYF,TGTGCCAGCAGCCTGACAGTAACACCCTACGAGCAGTACTTC
-,-,TRBV5-6,TRBJ1-1,CASSLLTGPKYTEAFF,TGTGCCAGCAGCTTACTAACCGGGCCGAAGTACACTGAAGCTTTCTTT
-,once,TRBV7-2,TRBJ1-2,CASSLGSRDLGYGYTF,TGTGCCAGCAGCTTAGGCAGCCGGGACTTGGGGTATGGCTACACCTTC
TRBD2,-,TRBV2,TRBJ2-5,CASSRGLAATSETQYF,TGTGCCAGCAGTCGGGGACTAGCGGCTACCTCAGAGACCCAGTACTTC
-,-,TRBV18,TRBJ2-1,CASSPQQDNEQFF,TGTGCCAGCTCGCCTCAACAGGACAATGAGCAGTTCTTC
-,-,TRBV7-9,TRBJ1-2,CASKRGPNYGYTF,TGTGCCAGCAAACGGGGGCCTAACTATGGCTACACCTTC
TRBD2,-,TRBV6-6,TRBJ2-1,CASSYSGGTNNEQFF,TGTGCCAGCAGTTACTCTGGCGGGACTAACAATGAGCAGTTCTTC
-,-,TRBV6-5,TRBJ1-1,CASSSTGLGGAFF,TGTGCCAGCAGTTCCACGGGCCTCGGGGGAGCTTTCTTT
TRBD1,-,TRBV9,TRBJ1-2,CASSVATLGTGNYGYTF,TGTGCCAGCAGCGTAGCTACTCTGGGGACAGGGAACTATGGCTACACCTTC
-,-,TRBV27,TRBJ2-5,CASSFSLQGETQYF,TGTGCCAGCAGTTTTTCCCTCCAAGGAGAGACCCAGTACTTC
-,-,TRBV18,TRBJ2-3,CASSPDGTTTDTQYF,TGTGCCAGCTCACCGGACGGGACAACCACAGATACGCAGTATTTT
-,-,TRBV6-1,TRBJ2-5,CASSGLGGPRETQYF,TGTGCCAGCAGTGGCCTGGGGGGCCCTAGGGAGACCCAGTACTTC
-,-,TRBV4-3,TRBJ1-4,CASSQDVGTSGEKLFF,TGCGCCAGCAGCCAAGATGTCGGGACCTCGGGGGAAAAACTGTTTTTT
-,-,TRBV30,TRBJ2-4,CAWSTGEKNIQYF,TGTGCCTGGAGTACGGGGGAAAAAAACATTCAGTACTTC
TRBD2,-,TRBV2,TRBJ2-7,CASSVGGGYEQYF,TGTGCCAGCAGTGTTGGCGGGGGGTACGAGCAGTACTTC
TRBD2,-,TRBV4-2,TRBJ2-7,CASSYLAGPYEQYF,TGTGCCAGCAGCTACCTAGCGGGGCCCTACGAGCAGTACTTC
-,-,TRBV9,TRBJ2-7,CASSVAAGVEQYF,TGTGCCAGCAGCGTAGCGGCCGGGGTCGAGCAGTACTTC
-,-,TRBV6-5,TRBJ2-1,CASSFEAYNEQFF,TGTGCCAGCAGTTTTGAGGCTTACAATGAGCAGTTCTTC
-,-,TRBV9,TRBJ1-2,CASSTGGQHYGYTF,TGTGCCAGCAGCACCGGAGGACAGCACTATGGCTACACCTTC